The rows below give T cell receptor beta chains drawn from one sample of a study of blood T cells in healthy people across ages. In TCRdb, the 5' RACE reads were re-called with MiXCR into one record per CDR3 protein. The sample consists of about 1.7 million distinct CDR3 sequences, roughly 30% of them appearing once. The sequenced material came from blood. Source of these receptors: a woman in her 30s in good health. Each CDR3 is given with its conserved first and last residue. Each record gives: J gene, V gene, D gene, CDR3 length, clone size, CDR3 protein, CDR3 DNA. The D gene is left open where the match is weak. Only some rows state a clone size, as once, few, many or a class for expanded clones.

J: TRBJ1-1; V: TRBV20-1; D: TRBD1; length: 13; size: -; CDR3: CSARQTGGTEAFF; DNA: TGCAGTGCCAGACAAACAGGGGGAACTGAAGCTTTCTTT
J: TRBJ2-3; V: TRBV29-1; D: TRBD2; length: 15; size: many; CDR3: CSVTSGRALEDTQYF; DNA: TGCAGCGTGACTAGCGGGAGGGCCTTGGAAGATACGCAGTATTTT
J: TRBJ2-5; V: TRBV7-9; D: -; length: 14; size: -; CDR3: CASSRGVVKETQYF; DNA: TGTGCCAGCAGCCGAGGGGTAGTTAAAGAGACCCAGTACTTC
J: TRBJ1-5; V: TRBV12-3/TRBV12-4; D: -; length: 14; size: many; CDR3: CASSLTGNNQPQHF; DNA: TGTGCCAGCAGTCTTACAGGGAACAATCAGCCCCAGCATTTT
J: TRBJ2-3; V: TRBV20-1; D: TRBD2; length: 17; size: few; CDR3: CSASQGAGGLSTDTQYF; DNA: TGCAGTGCTAGTCAAGGGGCCGGGGGGTTAAGCACAGATACGCAGTATTTT
J: TRBJ2-1; V: TRBV7-2; D: -; length: 13; size: -; CDR3: CASSFGAPGEQFF; DNA: TGTGCCAGCAGCTTTGGCGCCCCAGGGGAGCAGTTCTTC
J: TRBJ2-3; V: TRBV2; D: TRBD2; length: 15; size: once; CDR3: CASRERGSSTDTQYF; DNA: TGTGCCAGCAGAGAGCGGGGGTCGAGCACAGATACGCAGTATTTT
J: TRBJ2-3; V: TRBV7-2; D: -; length: 17; size: -; CDR3: CASSSRGVALGTDTQYF; DNA: TGTGCCAGCAGCTCAAGGGGGGTAGCGTTAGGCACAGATACGCAGTATTTT
J: TRBJ2-2; V: TRBV7-9; D: -; length: 14; size: -; CDR3: CASSFDGYTGELFF; DNA: TGTGCCAGCAGCTTTGATGGGTACACCGGGGAGCTGTTTTTT
J: TRBJ1-6; V: TRBV5-1; D: -; length: 16; size: once; CDR3: CASSLGDVSYNSPLHF; DNA: TGCGCCAGCAGCTTGGGGGATGTTTCCTATAATTCACCCCTCCACTTT
J: TRBJ1-6; V: TRBV28; D: -; length: 14; size: few; CDR3: CASSTRTAGSPLHF; DNA: TGTGCCAGCAGTACGCGGACAGCCGGTTCACCCCTCCACTTT
J: TRBJ2-5; V: TRBV27; D: -; length: 16; size: -; CDR3: CASSTVWRGNQGTQYF; DNA: TGTGCCAGCAGTACTGTATGGCGGGGTAACCAAGGGACCCAGTACTTC
J: TRBJ2-3; V: TRBV7-2; D: -; length: 14; size: few; CDR3: CASSKRSSTDTQYF; DNA: TGTGCCAGCAGCAAACGTTCTAGCACAGATACGCAGTATTTT
J: TRBJ2-7; V: TRBV5-1; D: TRBD2; length: 15; size: few; CDR3: CASSFIAGGPYEQYF; DNA: TGCGCCAGCAGCTTTATAGCGGGAGGCCCCTACGAGCAGTACTTC
J: TRBJ2-3; V: TRBV20-1; D: TRBD2; length: 13; size: -; CDR3: CSAPGGGADTQYF; DNA: TGCAGTGCTCCTGGCGGGGGGGCAGATACGCAGTATTTT
J: TRBJ2-1; V: TRBV5-4; D: TRBD2; length: 16; size: -; CDR3: CASSLSSGGHYNEQFF; DNA: TGTGCCAGCAGCTTGAGTAGCGGGGGGCACTACAATGAGCAGTTCTTC
J: TRBJ1-5; V: TRBV28; D: TRBD1; length: 13; size: -; CDR3: CASSYRGGKPQHF; DNA: TGTGCCAGCAGTTACAGGGGAGGGAAGCCCCAGCATTTT
J: TRBJ1-1; V: TRBV4-1; D: -; length: 15; size: -; CDR3: CASSQPGQGKSEAFF; DNA: TGCGCCAGCAGCCAGCCGGGACAAGGGAAGTCCGAAGCTTTCTTT
J: TRBJ2-1; V: TRBV4-2; D: TRBD1; length: 16; size: few; CDR3: CASSPYDRGRDNEQFF; DNA: TGTGCCAGCAGCCCTTACGACAGGGGGCGCGATAATGAGCAGTTCTTC
J: TRBJ1-2; V: TRBV20-1; D: -; length: 13; size: once; CDR3: CSAKGGEVAGYTF; DNA: TGCAGTGCGAAGGGGGGAGAGGTAGCGGGCTACACCTTC
J: TRBJ2-1; V: TRBV7-8; D: TRBD2; length: 16; size: -; CDR3: CASKRLGGSSYNEQFF; DNA: TGTGCCAGCAAAAGACTGGGGGGGAGCTCCTACAATGAGCAGTTCTTC
J: TRBJ1-3; V: TRBV21-1; D: -; length: 13; size: -; CDR3: CASIWTDGNTIYF; DNA: TGTGCCAGCATCTGGACGGATGGAAACACCATATATTTT
J: TRBJ2-5; V: TRBV12-3/TRBV12-4; D: -; length: 13; size: -; CDR3: CASFGGGQETQYF; DNA: TGTGCCAGCTTTGGAGGGGGCCAAGAGACCCAGTACTTC
J: TRBJ2-5; V: TRBV4-2; D: -; length: 15; size: -; CDR3: CASSQQVSGPPSQYF; DNA: TGTGCCAGCAGCCAGCAAGTTAGCGGCCCGCCGTCCCAGTACTTC
J: TRBJ2-5; V: TRBV24-1; D: -; length: 13; size: many; CDR3: CATSSDYQETQYF; DNA: TGTGCCACCTCCAGCGACTATCAAGAGACCCAGTACTTC
J: TRBJ2-1; V: TRBV7-2; D: TRBD1; length: 17; size: few; CDR3: CASSLRGPRQGNNEQFF; DNA: TGTGCCAGCAGCTTACGAGGTCCCCGACAGGGGAACAATGAGCAGTTCTTC
J: TRBJ1-2; V: TRBV2; D: -; length: 12; size: few; CDR3: CASSARDSDYTF; DNA: TGTGCCAGCAGTGCCCGAGATAGTGACTACACCTTC
J: TRBJ2-7; V: TRBV5-5; D: -; length: 14; size: few; CDR3: CASSLWGASQEQYF; DNA: TGTGCCAGCAGCTTGTGGGGGGCCTCGCAGGAGCAGTACTTC
J: TRBJ2-7; V: TRBV3-1; D: -; length: 13; size: few; CDR3: CASSQDWAGEQYF; DNA: TGTGCCAGCAGCCAAGATTGGGCAGGCGAGCAGTACTTC
J: TRBJ2-7; V: TRBV20-1; D: TRBD2; length: 14; size: many; CDR3: CSAVEAGGSYEQYF; DNA: TGCAGTGCTGTAGAGGCGGGAGGGTCCTACGAGCAGTACTTC
J: TRBJ2-5; V: TRBV11-2; D: TRBD2; length: 18; size: few; CDR3: CASSLKWGVAGLGGTQYF; DNA: TGTGCCAGCAGCTTAAAGTGGGGAGTAGCGGGTCTGGGGGGGACCCAGTACTTC
J: TRBJ2-7; V: TRBV28; D: -; length: 14; size: -; CDR3: CASTPTPGDNEQYF; DNA: TGTGCCAGCACCCCGACTCCCGGGGACAATGAGCAGTACTTC
J: TRBJ2-1; V: TRBV2; D: TRBD2; length: 16; size: few; CDR3: CASSALAGNSYNEQFF; DNA: TGTGCCAGCAGTGCGCTAGCGGGCAACTCCTACAATGAGCAGTTCTTC
J: TRBJ2-1; V: TRBV10-3; D: TRBD2; length: 15; size: few; CDR3: CAIKRVASGGNEQFF; DNA: TGTGCCATCAAAAGGGTGGCTAGCGGGGGCAATGAGCAGTTCTTC
J: TRBJ2-5; V: TRBV7-3; D: -; length: 13; size: many; CDR3: CASSFQRMETQYF; DNA: TGTGCCAGCAGCTTTCAGCGTATGGAGACCCAGTACTTC
J: TRBJ2-4; V: TRBV12-3/TRBV12-4; D: -; length: 17; size: -; CDR3: CASSWGGAGRSKNIQYF; DNA: TGTGCCAGCAGTTGGGGGGGCGCCGGTCGGTCCAAAAACATTCAGTACTTC
J: TRBJ2-1; V: TRBV4-3; D: TRBD2; length: 15; size: few; CDR3: CASSHASGSDNEQFF; DNA: TGCGCCAGCAGCCATGCTAGCGGGAGTGACAATGAGCAGTTCTTC
J: TRBJ1-1; V: TRBV11-2; D: -; length: 15; size: -; CDR3: CASSFRGAQSTEAFF; DNA: TGTGCCAGCAGCTTTAGGGGGGCGCAGAGCACTGAAGCTTTCTTT
J: TRBJ2-3; V: TRBV4-2; D: -; length: 16; size: -; CDR3: CASSQGGPAVTDTQYF; DNA: TGTGCCAGCAGCCAAGGCGGGCCAGCCGTCACAGATACGCAGTATTTT
J: TRBJ2-7; V: TRBV29-1; D: -; length: 13; size: few; CDR3: CSVASRGSYEQYF; DNA: TGCAGCGTTGCATCCAGGGGTTCCTACGAGCAGTACTTC
J: TRBJ1-1; V: TRBV20-1; D: -; length: 13; size: -; CDR3: CSARDQDRMKAFF; DNA: TGCAGTGCTAGAGATCAGGACAGAATGAAGGCTTTCTTT
J: TRBJ2-1; V: TRBV7-8; D: TRBD2; length: 16; size: few; CDR3: CASSPPKAGGGGERFF; DNA: TGTGCCAGCAGCCCCCCTAAAGCGGGAGGAGGCGGTGAGCGGTTCTTC
J: TRBJ2-3; V: TRBV12-3/TRBV12-4; D: -; length: 16; size: -; CDR3: CASSLMAGISTDTQYF; DNA: TGTGCCAGCAGTCTCATGGCCGGAATTAGCACAGATACGCAGTATTTT
J: TRBJ2-7; V: TRBV18; D: -; length: 14; size: -; CDR3: CASSPGEQNYEQYF; DNA: TGTGCCAGCTCACCAGGGGAACAGAATTACGAGCAGTACTTC
J: TRBJ2-3; V: TRBV11-3; D: -; length: 12; size: -; CDR3: CASSLVLEAPYF; DNA: TGTGCCAGCAGCTTAGTACTAGAGGCGCCGTATTTT
J: TRBJ1-1; V: TRBV18; D: -; length: 15; size: -; CDR3: CASSPQADMNTEAFF; DNA: TGTGCCAGCTCACCCCAAGCGGACATGAACACTGAAGCTTTCTTT
J: TRBJ1-6; V: TRBV4-1; D: -; length: 15; size: -; CDR3: CASSQFMGMNSPLHF; DNA: TGCGCCAGCAGCCAATTTATGGGCATGAATTCACCCCTCCACTTT
J: TRBJ2-1; V: TRBV12-3/TRBV12-4; D: TRBD1; length: 17; size: -; CDR3: CASSLRATGETSSGQFF; DNA: TGTGCCAGCAGTTTAAGGGCCACAGGGGAGACTTCCAGCGGGCAGTTCTTC
J: TRBJ2-4; V: TRBV6-1; D: TRBD1; length: 19; size: many; CDR3: CASRDPDRALLWAKNIQYF; DNA: TGTGCCAGCAGGGACCCGGACAGGGCTCTGCTGTGGGCCAAAAACATTCAGTACTTC
J: TRBJ1-6; V: TRBV6-1; D: TRBD1; length: 15; size: few; CDR3: CATSGTGGYNSPLHF; DNA: TGTGCCACTTCAGGGACAGGGGGATATAATTCACCCCTCCACTTT